The 2 T cell receptor beta chains presented below share a single source sample, sequenced in a study of Ad26.COV2.S vaccination and SARS-CoV-2 variants (dated by TCRdb to 2020 to 2022). The receptor library was made with the immunoSEQ multiplex PCR assay. In its TCRdb copy, this immuneACCESS table keeps in-frame sequences only and misses some clones. Where compared with another copy, unresolved V genes explain less than half of these, and the others have no known cause. This sample is represented by 410,000 or so clones; approximately 90% of them were singletons. The ten largest clonotypes hold 12% of the sample. The sample's treatment or condition label, in plain terms: some 20 received Ad26.COV2.S at low or high dose, single or two shots; 5 received placebo; per-sample allocation not given. Repertoires of vaccine and placebo recipients were sequenced from samples taken on day 63 after the first injection.

The material sequenced was peripheral blood, taken in a trial of Ad26.COV2.S vaccine versus placebo. Every receptor here comes from a person aged 18-60 years who received the Ad26.COV2.S COVID-19 vaccine or a placebo.

This clone has a handful of counts. The genes are TRBV3-1 (or the pseudogene TRBV3-2) and TRBJ2-1, with 12 bases lining up with TRBD2. The V gene's germline CDR1 is LGHDT and CDR2 YNNKEL (reference sequence). The CDR3 covers 22 residues. Trimming at V came to 1 base and at J to 0 bases, leaving 16 bases not matched to a gene. CDR3 DNA: TGTGCCAGCAGCCAAGCCTCGAACTCGACTAGCGGGAGTCTGAGCTCCTACAATGAGCAGTTCTTC. Translation: CASSQASNSTSGSLSSYNEQFF.

The chain recombines TRBV11-2 with TRBJ1-2; TRBD1 is a possible D gene (6 bases). Trimming took off 0 bases at V and 4 bases at J, with 6 bases between the two ends. Per germline, CDR1 SGHAT and CDR2 FQNNGV. The CDR3 loop spans 13 amino acids. The CDR3 bases are TGTGCCAGCAGCTTAGACAGGGGCTATGGCTACACCTTC. The encoded protein is CASSLDRGYGYTF. The full variable domain, with the rest looked up from reference TRBV11-2 and TRBJ1-2, is EAGVAQSPRYKIIEKRQSVAFWCNPISGHATLYWYQQILGQGPKLLIQFQNNGVVDDSQLPKDRFSAERLKGVDSTLKIQPAKLEDSAVYLCASSLDRGYGYTFGSGTRLTVV.